Here is one TCR beta chain with its context. The sample originates from a study of T cells in Graves' hyperthyroidism and ophthalmopathy. About the research overall: Peripheral blood was acquired at first diagnosis, ahead of any therapy whatsoever.

RNA transcripts gave rise to amplified TCR beta CDR3 regions. The primer set for the first-round RT-PCR of the TCR CDR3 was HTBI. TCRdb ran MiXCR on the multiplex PCR reads and lists one entry per CDR3 protein. The sample holds about 610,000 distinct CDR3 sequences, approximately 14% seen once. The V end lost 5 bases, the J end lost 5 bases, and 11 bases lay between the germline ends. This CDR3 contains 13 residues. Germline V gene lookup returns CDR1 KGHDR and CDR2 SFDVKD. Diagnoses rested on clinical symptoms, serum thyroxine and TRAb, thyroid ultrasound and orbital computed tomography. The receptor was isolated from a woman aged 40 to 49 with Graves' ophthalmopathy. Sequencing was carried out using blood. V gene TRBV24-1 combines with J gene TRBJ1-1; D gene uncertain. CDR3 nucleotide sequence: TGTGCCACCAGTGGGATTGGAGGTACTGAAGCTTTCTTT. This gives the protein CATSGIGGTEAFF.